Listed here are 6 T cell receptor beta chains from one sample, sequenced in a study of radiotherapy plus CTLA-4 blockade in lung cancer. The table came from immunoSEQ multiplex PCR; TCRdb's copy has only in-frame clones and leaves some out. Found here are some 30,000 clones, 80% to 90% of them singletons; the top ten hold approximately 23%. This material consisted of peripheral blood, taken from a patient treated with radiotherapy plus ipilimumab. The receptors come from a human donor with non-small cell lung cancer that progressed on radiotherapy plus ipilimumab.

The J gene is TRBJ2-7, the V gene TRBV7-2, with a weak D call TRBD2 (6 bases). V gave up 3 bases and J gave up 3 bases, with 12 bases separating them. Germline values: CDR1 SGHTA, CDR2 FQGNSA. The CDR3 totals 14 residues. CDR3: CASSFAGTFYEQYF. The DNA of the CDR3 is TGTGCCAGCAGCTTTGCCGGGACTTTCTACGAGCAGTACTTC.

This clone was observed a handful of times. CDR3 coding DNA: TGTGCCAGCAGCGTGGCCGGGACAGGAGGAACCGGGGAGCTGTTTTTT. This gives the protein CASSVAGTGGTGELFF. This chain connects TRBV9 to TRBJ2-2, with TRBD1 matching 8 bases. V shed 2 bases and J 5 bases; nucleotides not matched to a gene: 8. This CDR3 is built from 16 residues. Germline CDR1 and CDR2: SGDLS and YYNGEE.

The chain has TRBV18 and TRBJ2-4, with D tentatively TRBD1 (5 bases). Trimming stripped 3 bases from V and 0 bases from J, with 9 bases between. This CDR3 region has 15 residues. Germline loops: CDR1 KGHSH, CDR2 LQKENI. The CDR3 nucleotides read TGTGCCAGCTCACCCCAGGGTCTAGCCAAAAACATTCAGTACTTC. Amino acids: CASSPQGLAKNIQYF.

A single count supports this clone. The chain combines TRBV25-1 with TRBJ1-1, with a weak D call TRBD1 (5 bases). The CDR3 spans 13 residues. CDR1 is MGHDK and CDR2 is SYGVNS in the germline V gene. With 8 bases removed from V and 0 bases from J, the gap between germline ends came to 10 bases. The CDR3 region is CASVGVMNTEAFF. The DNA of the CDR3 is TGTGCCAGCGTAGGGGTTATGAACACTGAAGCTTTCTTT.

Written as DNA, the CDR3 is TGTGCCATCAACGTGGGCGGGGGGGCGGCAGATACGCAGTATTTT. It yields the protein CAINVGGGAADTQYF. The rearrangement links TRBV10-3 to TRBJ2-3; 9 bases line up with TRBD2. Trimming cost V 7 bases and J 4 bases; bases outside gene matches: 9. The CDR3 runs to 15 residues. Looked up from germline, CDR1 is ENHRY and CDR2 is SYGVKD.

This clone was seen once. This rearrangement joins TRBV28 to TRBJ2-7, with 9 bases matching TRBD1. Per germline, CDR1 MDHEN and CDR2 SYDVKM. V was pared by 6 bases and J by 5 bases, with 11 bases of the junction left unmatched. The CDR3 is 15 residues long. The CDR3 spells CASSHAGTGIHEQYF. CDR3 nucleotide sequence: TGTGCCAGCAGCCACGCCGGGACAGGGATCCACGAGCAGTACTTC.